Reported below is one T cell receptor (beta chain). Germline loops: CDR1 SNHLY, CDR2 FYNNEI. With 4 bases removed from V and 6 bases from J, the gap between germline ends came to 13 bases. The CDR3 has 14 amino acids. The TCRbeta library incorporated unique molecular identifiers. TCRdb ran MiXCR on the PCR reads and lists one entry per CDR3 protein. The sample carries about 360,000 distinct CDR3 sequences, about an eighth recorded once. The data are from a study of T-cell reconstitution after alpha-beta-depleted transplantation in children. This TCR came from a human donor who donated a stem cell graft to a child with Fanconi anemia. Specimen: PBMCs, collected from the stem cell graft. The rearrangement joins TRBV2 to TRBJ2-1; D remains unclear. The CDR3 is CASSGGSALNEQFF. In nucleotides, the CDR3 is TGTGCCAGCAGTGGTGGGTCCGCCCTCAATGAGCAGTTCTTC. Full variable domain (outside the CDR3, taken from reference TRBV2 and TRBJ2-1): EPEVTQTPSHQVTQMGQEVILRCVPISNHLYFYWYRQILGQKVEFLVSFYNNEISEKSEIFDDQFSVERPDGSNFTLKIRSTKLEDSAMYFCASSGGSALNEQFFGPGTRLTVL.